This T cell receptor (beta chain) was observed in a study of blood T cell repertoires in COVID-19. Looking at the study overall: Samples came from the United States, Italy and Spain, spanning acute and convalescent COVID-19. PBMCs, B-cell-depleted T cells, or T cells were the source of the cDNA or gDNA that made up the material.

The authors' processing: Amplification of reference gene primers provided the estimated nucleated cell counts. Method: immunoSEQ multiplex PCR; TCRdb's copy keeps in-frame clones and lacks some. For V, J and clone size, that table is used; D and trimming come from the DNA. The sample consists of 170,000 or so clones, around 87% of them appearing once. Germline values: CDR1 LNHDA, CDR2 SQIVND (reference sequence). Trimming cost V 6 bases and J 3 bases; bases outside gene matches: 3. The CDR3 covers 13 residues. Sequenced material: peripheral blood. The rearrangement uses TRBV19 and TRBJ2-5; TRBD2 aligns across 8 bases. This TCR derives from a man between 40 and 49 years old with active or convalescent COVID-19. In DNA, the CDR3 is TGTGCCAGTAGCCCGGGACTAGAAGAGACCCAGTACTTC. As protein: CASSPGLEETQYF.